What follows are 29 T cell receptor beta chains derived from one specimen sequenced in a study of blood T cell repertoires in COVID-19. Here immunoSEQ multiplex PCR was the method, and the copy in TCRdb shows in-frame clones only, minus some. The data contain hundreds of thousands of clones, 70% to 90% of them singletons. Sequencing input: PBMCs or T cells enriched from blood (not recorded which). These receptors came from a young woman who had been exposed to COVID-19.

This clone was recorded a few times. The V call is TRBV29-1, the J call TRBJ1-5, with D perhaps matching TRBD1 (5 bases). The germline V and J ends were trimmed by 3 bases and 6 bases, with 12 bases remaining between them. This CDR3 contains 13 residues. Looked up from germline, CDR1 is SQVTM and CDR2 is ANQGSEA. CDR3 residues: CSVEQGRGQPQHF. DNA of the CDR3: TGCAGCGTTGAGCAGGGTAGGGGTCAGCCCCAGCATTTT. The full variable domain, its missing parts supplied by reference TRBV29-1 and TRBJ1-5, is SAVISQKPSRDICQRGTSLTIQCQVDSQVTMMFWYRQQPGQSLTLIATANQGSEATYESGFVIDKFPISRPNLTFSTLTVSNMSPEDSSIYLCSVEQGRGQPQHFGDGTRLSIL.

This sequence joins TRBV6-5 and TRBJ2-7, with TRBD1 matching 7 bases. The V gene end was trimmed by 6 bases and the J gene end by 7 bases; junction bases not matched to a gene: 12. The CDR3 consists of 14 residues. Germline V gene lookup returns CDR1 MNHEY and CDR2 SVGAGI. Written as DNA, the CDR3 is TGTGCCAGCAGGCTGGACAGGCTACTCCAGGAGCAGTACTTC. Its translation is CASRLDRLLQEQYF.

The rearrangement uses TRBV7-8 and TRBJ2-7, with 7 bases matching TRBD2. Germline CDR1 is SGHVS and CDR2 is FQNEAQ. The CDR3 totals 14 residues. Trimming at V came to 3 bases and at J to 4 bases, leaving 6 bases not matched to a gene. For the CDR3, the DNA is TGTGCCAGCAGCTTTGGGCTAGCGGAGTACGAGCAGTACTTC. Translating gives CASSFGLAEYEQYF.

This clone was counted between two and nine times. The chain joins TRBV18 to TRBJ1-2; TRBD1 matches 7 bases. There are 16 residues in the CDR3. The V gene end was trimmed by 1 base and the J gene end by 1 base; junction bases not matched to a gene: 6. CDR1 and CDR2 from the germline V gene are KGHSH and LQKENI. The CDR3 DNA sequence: TGTGCCAGCTCACCACAGCCAGGGGGGTTTAACTATGGCTACACCTTC. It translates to CASSPQPGGFNYGYTF.

CDR3 coding DNA: TGTGCCAGTAGTATTACTAGCGCCTACAATGAGCAGTTCTTC. It codes for CASSITSAYNEQFF. The gene calls are TRBV19 and TRBJ2-1; TRBD2 aligns across 7 bases. This CDR3 is 14 amino acids long. Looked up from germline, CDR1 is LNHDA and CDR2 is SQIVND (reference sequence). V was pared by 3 bases and J by 2 bases, with 1 base of the junction left unmatched.

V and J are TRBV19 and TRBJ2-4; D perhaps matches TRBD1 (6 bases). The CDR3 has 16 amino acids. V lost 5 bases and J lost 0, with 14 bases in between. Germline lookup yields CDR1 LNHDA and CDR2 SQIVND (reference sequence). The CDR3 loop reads CASSDRTFIAKNIQYF. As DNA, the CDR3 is TGTGCCAGTAGTGACAGGACGTTTATAGCCAAAAACATTCAGTACTTC.

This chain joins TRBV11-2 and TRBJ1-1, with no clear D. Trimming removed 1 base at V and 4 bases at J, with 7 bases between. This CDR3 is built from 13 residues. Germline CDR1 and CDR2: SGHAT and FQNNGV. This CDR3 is CASSLASITEAFF. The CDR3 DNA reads TGTGCCAGCAGCTTAGCGAGTATCACTGAAGCTTTCTTT.

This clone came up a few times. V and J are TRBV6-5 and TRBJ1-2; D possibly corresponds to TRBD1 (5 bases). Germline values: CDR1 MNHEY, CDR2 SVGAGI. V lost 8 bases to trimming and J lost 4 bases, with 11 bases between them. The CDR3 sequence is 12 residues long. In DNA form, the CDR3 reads TGTGCCAGCGGTAGGGGTTCCTATGGCTACACCTTC. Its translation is CASGRGSYGYTF.

The CDR3 region is CASSFYAVAGGYEQYF. In DNA form, the CDR3 reads TGTGCCAGCAGCTTTTATGCAGTTGCGGGGGGCTACGAGCAGTACTTC. The V and J genes are TRBV11-2 and TRBJ2-7, with TRBD2 matching over 8 bases. The CDR3 loop spans 16 amino acids. Trimming at V came to 3 bases and at J to 3 bases, leaving 10 bases not matched to a gene. In germline, CDR1 is SGHAT, CDR2 FQNNGV.

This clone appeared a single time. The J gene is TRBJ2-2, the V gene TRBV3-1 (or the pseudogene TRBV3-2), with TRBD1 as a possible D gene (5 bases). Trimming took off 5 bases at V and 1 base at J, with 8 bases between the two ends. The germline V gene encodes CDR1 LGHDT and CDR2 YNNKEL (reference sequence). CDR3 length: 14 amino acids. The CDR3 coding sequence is TGTGCCAGCAGCAGGACACTGAACACCGGGGAGCTGTTTTTT. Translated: CASSRTLNTGELFF.

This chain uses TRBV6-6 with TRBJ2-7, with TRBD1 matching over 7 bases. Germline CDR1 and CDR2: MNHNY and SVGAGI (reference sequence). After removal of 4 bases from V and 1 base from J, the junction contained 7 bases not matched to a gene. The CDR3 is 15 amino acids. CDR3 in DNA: TGTGCCAGCAGTTTCACCGGGACAGAGTCCTACGAGCAGTACTTC. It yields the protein CASSFTGTESYEQYF.

CDR3 loop: CASTESGANVLTF. The CDR3, as DNA: TGTGCCAGCACTGAGTCTGGGGCCAACGTCCTGACTTTC. V is TRBV12-3 or TRBV12-4 and J is TRBJ2-6; no firm D call. The CDR3 covers 13 residues. V gave up 7 bases and J gave up 1 base, with 5 bases separating them.

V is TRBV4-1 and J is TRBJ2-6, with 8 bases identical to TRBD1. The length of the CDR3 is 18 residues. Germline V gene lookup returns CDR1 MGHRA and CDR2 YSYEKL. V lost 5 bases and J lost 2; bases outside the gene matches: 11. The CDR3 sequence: CASSFASGGRAGANVLTF. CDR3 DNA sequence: TGCGCCAGCAGCTTCGCATCAGGGGGCCGGGCTGGGGCCAACGTCCTGACTTTC.

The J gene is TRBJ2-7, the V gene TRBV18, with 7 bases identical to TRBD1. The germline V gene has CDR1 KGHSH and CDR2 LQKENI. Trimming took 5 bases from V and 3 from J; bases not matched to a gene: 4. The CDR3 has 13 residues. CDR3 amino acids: CASSSTGFYEQYF. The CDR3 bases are TGTGCCAGCTCATCGACAGGGTTCTACGAGCAGTACTTC.

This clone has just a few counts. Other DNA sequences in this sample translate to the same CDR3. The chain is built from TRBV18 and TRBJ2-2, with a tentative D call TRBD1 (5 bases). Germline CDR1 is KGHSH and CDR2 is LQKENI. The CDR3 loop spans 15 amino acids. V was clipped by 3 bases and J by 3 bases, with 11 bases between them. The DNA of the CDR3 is TGTGCCAGCTCACCGCGGCAGGGTGACACCGGGGAGCTGTTTTTT. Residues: CASSPRQGDTGELFF.

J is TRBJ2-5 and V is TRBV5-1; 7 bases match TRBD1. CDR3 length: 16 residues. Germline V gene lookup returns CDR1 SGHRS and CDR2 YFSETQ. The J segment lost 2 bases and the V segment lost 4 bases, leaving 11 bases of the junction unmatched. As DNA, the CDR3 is TGCGCCAGCAGCCCGGACAGGAGGATCCAACAAGAGACCCAGTACTTC. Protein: CASSPDRRIQQETQYF.

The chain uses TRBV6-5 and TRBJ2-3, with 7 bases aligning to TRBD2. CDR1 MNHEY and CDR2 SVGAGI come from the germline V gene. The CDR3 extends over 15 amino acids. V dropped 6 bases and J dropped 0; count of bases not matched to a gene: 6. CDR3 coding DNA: TGTGCCAGCAGGTTACCGGGGGGAAGCACAGATACGCAGTATTTT. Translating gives CASRLPGGSTDTQYF.

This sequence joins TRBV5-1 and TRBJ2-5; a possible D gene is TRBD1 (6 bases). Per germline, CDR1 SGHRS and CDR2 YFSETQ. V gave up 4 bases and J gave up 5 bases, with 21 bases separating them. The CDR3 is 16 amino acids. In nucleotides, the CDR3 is TGCGCCAGCAGCAGCTCAGGGGCGGGTAGAATTGAGACCCAGTACTTC. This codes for CASSSSGAGRIETQYF.

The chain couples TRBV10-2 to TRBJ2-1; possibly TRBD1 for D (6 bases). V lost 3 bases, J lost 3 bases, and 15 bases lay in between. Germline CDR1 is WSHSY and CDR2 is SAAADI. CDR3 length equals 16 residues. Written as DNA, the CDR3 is TGCGCCAGCAGTGAAAGGGCAGGGGCCCTCTACAATGAGCAGTTCTTC. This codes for CASSERAGALYNEQFF.

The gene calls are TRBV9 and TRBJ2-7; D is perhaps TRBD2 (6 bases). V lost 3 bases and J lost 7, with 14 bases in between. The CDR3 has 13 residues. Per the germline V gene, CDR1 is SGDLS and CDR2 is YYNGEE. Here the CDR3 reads CASSAGGVGEQYF. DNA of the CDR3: TGTGCCAGCAGCGCCGGCGGGGTAGGAGAGCAGTACTTC.

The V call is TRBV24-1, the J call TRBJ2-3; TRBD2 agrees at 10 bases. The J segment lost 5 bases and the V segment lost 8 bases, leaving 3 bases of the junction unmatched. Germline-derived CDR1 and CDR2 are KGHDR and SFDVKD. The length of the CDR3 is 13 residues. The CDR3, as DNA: TGTGCCACCATCCGACTAGCGGGAGATACGCAGTATTTT. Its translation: CATIRLAGDTQYF.

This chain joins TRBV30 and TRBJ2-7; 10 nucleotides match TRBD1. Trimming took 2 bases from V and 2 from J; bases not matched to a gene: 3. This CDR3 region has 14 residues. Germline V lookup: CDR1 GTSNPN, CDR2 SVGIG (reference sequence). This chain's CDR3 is CAWSRDRGPYEQYF. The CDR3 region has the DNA TGTGCCTGGAGTCGGGACAGGGGCCCCTACGAGCAGTACTTC.

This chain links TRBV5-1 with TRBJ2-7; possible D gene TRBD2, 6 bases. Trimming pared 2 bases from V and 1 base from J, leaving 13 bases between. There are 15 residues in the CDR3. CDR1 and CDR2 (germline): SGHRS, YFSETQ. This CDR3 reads CASSFSLEGSYEQYF. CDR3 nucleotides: TGCGCCAGCAGCTTTTCTTTGGAGGGTTCCTACGAGCAGTACTTC.

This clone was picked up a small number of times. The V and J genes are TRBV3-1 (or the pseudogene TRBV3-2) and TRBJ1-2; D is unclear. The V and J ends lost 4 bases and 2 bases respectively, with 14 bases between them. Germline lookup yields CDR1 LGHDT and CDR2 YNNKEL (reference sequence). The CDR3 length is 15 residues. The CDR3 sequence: CASSPRGSGNYGYTF. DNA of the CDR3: TGTGCCAGCAGCCCTCGAGGGTCGGGGAACTATGGCTACACCTTC.

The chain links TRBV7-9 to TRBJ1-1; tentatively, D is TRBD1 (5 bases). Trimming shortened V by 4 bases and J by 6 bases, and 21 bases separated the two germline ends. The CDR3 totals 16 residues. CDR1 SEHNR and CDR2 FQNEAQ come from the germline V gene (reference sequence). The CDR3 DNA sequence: TGTGCCAGCAGCTCGAGCGCGGGACTGGGTAAGGCTGAAGCTTTCTTT. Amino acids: CASSSSAGLGKAEAFF.

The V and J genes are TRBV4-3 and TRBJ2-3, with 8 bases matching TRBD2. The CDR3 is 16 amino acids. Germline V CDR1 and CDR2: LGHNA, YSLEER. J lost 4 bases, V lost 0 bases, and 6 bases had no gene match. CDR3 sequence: CASSQDQSGGADTQYF. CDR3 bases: TGCGCCAGCAGCCAAGATCAGAGCGGGGGAGCAGATACGCAGTATTTT.

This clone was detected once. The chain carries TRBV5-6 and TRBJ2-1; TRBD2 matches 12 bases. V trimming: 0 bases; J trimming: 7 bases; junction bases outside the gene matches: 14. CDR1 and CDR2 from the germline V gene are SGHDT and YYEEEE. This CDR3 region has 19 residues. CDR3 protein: CASSLEPSDLAGGLNEQFF. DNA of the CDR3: TGTGCCAGCAGCTTGGAGCCCTCCGATCTAGCGGGGGGGTTGAATGAGCAGTTCTTC. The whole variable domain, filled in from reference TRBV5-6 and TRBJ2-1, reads DAGVTQSPTHLIKTRGQQVTLRCSPKSGHDTVSWYQQALGQGPQFIFQYYEEEERQRGNFPDRFSGHQFPNYSSELNVNALLLGDSALYLCASSLEPSDLAGGLNEQFFGPGTRLTVL.

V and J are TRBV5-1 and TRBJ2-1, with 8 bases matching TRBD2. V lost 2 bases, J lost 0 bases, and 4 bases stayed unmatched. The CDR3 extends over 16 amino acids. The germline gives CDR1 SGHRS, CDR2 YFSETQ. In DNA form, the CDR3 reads TGCGCCAGCAGCTTAGCGGGGGCTCTCTCCTACAATGAGCAGTTCTTC. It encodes CASSLAGALSYNEQFF. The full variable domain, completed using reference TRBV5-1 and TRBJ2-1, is KAGVTQTPRYLIKTRGQQVTLSCSPISGHRSVSWYQQTPGQGLQFLFEYFSETQRNKGNFPGRFSGRQFSNSRSEMNVSTLELGDSALYLCASSLAGALSYNEQFFGPGTRLTVL.

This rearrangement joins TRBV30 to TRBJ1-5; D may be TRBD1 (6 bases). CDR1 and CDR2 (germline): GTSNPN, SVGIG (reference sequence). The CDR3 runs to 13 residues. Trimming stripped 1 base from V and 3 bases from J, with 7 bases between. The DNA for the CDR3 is TGTGCCTGGAGTGGGGACAACAATCAGCCCCAGCATTTT. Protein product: CAWSGDNNQPQHF.